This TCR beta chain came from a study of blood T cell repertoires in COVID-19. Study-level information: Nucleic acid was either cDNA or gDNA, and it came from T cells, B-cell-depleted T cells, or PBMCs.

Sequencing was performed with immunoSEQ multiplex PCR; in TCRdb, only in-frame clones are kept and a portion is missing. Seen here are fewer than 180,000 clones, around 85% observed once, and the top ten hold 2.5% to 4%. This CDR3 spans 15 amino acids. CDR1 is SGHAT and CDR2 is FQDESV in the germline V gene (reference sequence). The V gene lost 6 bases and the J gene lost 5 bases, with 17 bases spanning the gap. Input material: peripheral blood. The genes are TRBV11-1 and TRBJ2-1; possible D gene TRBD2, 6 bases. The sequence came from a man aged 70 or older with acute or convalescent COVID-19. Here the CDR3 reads CASRRTGGIHNEQFF. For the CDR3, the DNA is TGTGCCAGCAGACGCACCGGGGGAATCCACAATGAGCAGTTCTTC.